These 19 T cell receptor beta chains share one sample of origin, sequenced in a study of CD8 T cells in ankylosing spondylitis. TCRdb fed the 5' RACE reads into MiXCR, producing one record per CDR3 protein. The table records 200,000 to 300,000 distinct CDR3 sequences, roughly 10% of them present only once. The sample was blood, either unsorted or a sorted T cell fraction (not recorded which). Every receptor here comes from a male donor with ankylosing spondylitis or in good health (not recorded which).

The chain has TRBV5-1 and TRBJ2-3; D may be TRBD2 (6 bases). The V gene's germline CDR1 is SGHRS and CDR2 YFSETQ. The CDR3 is 12 residues long. V dropped 3 bases and J dropped 10 bases, with 12 bases sitting between them. Here the CDR3 reads CASSWGEGAQYF. The CDR3 DNA sequence: TGCGCCAGCAGCTGGGGGGAAGGGGCGCAGTATTTT.

J is TRBJ1-4 and V is TRBV9; perhaps TRBD1 as D (6 bases). V gave up 3 bases and J gave up 2 bases, with 14 bases separating them. Germline loops: CDR1 SGDLS, CDR2 YYNGEE. There are 16 residues in the CDR3. Here the CDR3 DNA reads TGTGCCAGCAGCGAGGGTTCAGGGGCCACTAATGAAAAACTGTTTTTT. It encodes CASSEGSGATNEKLFF.

At least ten counts were recorded for this clonotype. V and J are TRBV5-1 and TRBJ2-4; D possibly corresponds to TRBD2 (5 bases). Trimming took 2 bases from V and 4 from J, leaving 13 bases between them. The length of the CDR3 is 15 residues. Germline V CDR1 and CDR2: SGHRS, YFSETQ. The CDR3 DNA is TGCGCCAGCAGCTTTGGAGGTCCACCTAAAAACATTCAGTACTTC. It encodes CASSFGGPPKNIQYF.

At least ten counts were recorded for this clonotype. The V and J genes are TRBV6-1 and TRBJ2-3; 8 bases agree with TRBD2. Germline V gene sequence: CDR1 MNHNS, CDR2 SASEGT. The CDR3 totals 16 residues. With V trimmed by 6 bases and J by 0 bases, 8 bases remained unmatched. The DNA for the CDR3 is TGTGCCAGCAGGCAGCGGGCTAGCGGGAGCACAGATACGCAGTATTTT. It specifies CASRQRASGSTDTQYF.

This clonotype was picked up many times. The chain has TRBV6-1 and TRBJ2-6; unclear D gene. This CDR3 spans 14 amino acids. V was clipped by 5 bases and J by 1 base, with 6 bases between them. Germline CDR1 is MNHNS and CDR2 is SASEGT. The CDR3 DNA reads as TGTGCCAGCAGTCCCCTTTCTGGGGCCAACGTCCTGACTTTC. As protein: CASSPLSGANVLTF.

This clonotype was counted many times. The CDR3 protein is CSAKASPQETQYF. DNA for the CDR3: TGCAGCGCCAAAGCCTCCCCGCAAGAGACCCAGTACTTC. The rearrangement joins TRBV29-1 to TRBJ2-5; no definite D call. The CDR3 is made up of 13 amino acids. With 7 bases removed from V and 2 bases from J, the gap between germline ends came to 14 bases. Germline V CDR1 and CDR2: SQVTM, ANQGSEA.

The chain couples TRBV12-3 or TRBV12-4 to TRBJ1-2, with 7 bases identical to TRBD1. CDR3 size: 13 residues. Unmatched junction bases numbered 5, after V lost 7 bases and J lost 3 bases. CDR3 sequence (DNA): TGTGCCAGCAACCTAGACAGGGACTATGGCTACACCTTC. It is translated as CASNLDRDYGYTF.

This clonotype was seen a handful of times. The chain carries TRBV7-9 and TRBJ2-1, with D unresolved. Trimming cost V 4 bases and J 10 bases, with 11 bases left between them. In germline, CDR1 is SEHNR, CDR2 FQNEAQ (reference sequence). This CDR3 is built from 12 residues. CDR3 protein: CASSSGPLEQFF. The CDR3 nucleotides are TGTGCCAGCAGCTCCGGACCTCTAGAGCAGTTCTTC.

In its sample, this clonotype was seen a few times. This chain joins TRBV30 and TRBJ2-7; 9 positions match TRBD2. The CDR3 is 15 amino acids. The germline CDR1 and CDR2 sequences are GTSNPN and SVGIG (reference sequence). The junction had 12 bases not matched to a gene; V was cut back by 2 bases and J by 7 bases. The CDR3 region has the DNA TGTGCCTGGAGTAGAGGCGGGAGGGCCACGCAAGAGCAGTACTTC. It encodes CAWSRGGRATQEQYF.

This clonotype was seen a handful of times. This sequence joins TRBV28 and TRBJ2-7, with a possible D match to TRBD1 (6 bases). The V gene lost 4 bases and the J gene lost 2 bases, with 15 bases spanning the gap. The CDR3 totals 15 residues. Germline values: CDR1 MDHEN, CDR2 SYDVKM. The CDR3 coding sequence is TGTGCCAGCAGTTCCCTCGGGACACACCCCTACGAGCAGTACTTC. This gives the protein CASSSLGTHPYEQYF.

This clonotype has at least ten counts. The chain is built from TRBV29-1 and TRBJ2-3; D is perhaps TRBD1 or TRBD2 (5 bases each). Trimming took off 5 bases at V and 5 bases at J, with 8 bases between the two ends. Germline-derived CDR1 and CDR2 are SQVTM and ANQGSEA. The CDR3 is 11 residues long. CDR3 loop: CSVLRGDTQYF. In DNA form, the CDR3 reads TGCAGCGTTTTGAGGGGAGATACGCAGTATTTT.

This clonotype was seen at least ten times. The rearrangement joins TRBV6-5 to TRBJ2-7; D call uncertain. The CDR3 is made up of 14 amino acids. Per germline, CDR1 MNHEY and CDR2 SVGAGI. V was pared by 3 bases and J by 2 bases, with 11 bases between. CDR3 coding DNA: TGTGCCAGCAGTTATCTGGCAAAGACCTACGAGCAGTACTTC. Residues: CASSYLAKTYEQYF.

This clonotype has a count of ten or more. The rearrangement links TRBV12-3 or TRBV12-4 to TRBJ2-5, with 8 bases identical to TRBD2. J lost 5 bases, V lost 4 bases, and 12 bases had no gene match. CDR3 length: 16 amino acids. The CDR3 DNA is TGTGCCAGCAGTTCCACTAGCGGAGCCTCAGGGGAGACCCAGTACTTC. Protein product: CASSSTSGASGETQYF.

This chain joins TRBV7-9 and TRBJ1-5; TRBD1 might be the D (6 bases). V was trimmed by 3 bases and J by 8 bases, leaving 20 bases between them. There are 16 residues in the CDR3. Germline V gives CDR1 SEHNR, CDR2 FQNEAQ (reference sequence). CDR3 residues: CASSFWQGPGIEPQHF. CDR3 DNA sequence: TGTGCCAGCAGCTTTTGGCAGGGGCCCGGGATAGAGCCCCAGCATTTT.

This clonotype was seen a few times. The chain carries TRBV3-1 and TRBJ2-3, with 7 bases fitting TRBD2. Germline values: CDR1 LGHDT, CDR2 YNNKEL (reference sequence). This CDR3 has 14 residues. V was clipped by 7 bases and J by 4 bases; unmatched bases: 8. The CDR3 reads CASNTGTIPDTQYF. The CDR3 nucleotides are TGTGCCAGCAATACCGGGACTATCCCAGATACGCAGTATTTT.

Of note for this clonotype: A read error may be the cause here, since a much bigger clone is one base away. V is TRBV7-9 and J is TRBJ1-4; D not certain. The CDR3 runs 11 residues. V lost 5 bases and J lost 10, with 8 bases in between. The V gene's germline CDR1 is SEHNR and CDR2 FQNEAQ (reference sequence). Here the CDR3 reads CASSDTAKLFF. Written as DNA, the CDR3 is TGTGCCAGCAGCGACACAGCAAAACTGTTTTTT.

There are many counts of this clonotype. The chain recombines TRBV6-1 with TRBJ2-3; TRBD2 agrees at 8 bases. After removal of 8 bases from V and 3 bases from J, the junction contained 10 bases not matched to a gene. Germline-derived CDR1 and CDR2 are MNHNS and SASEGT. This CDR3 has 15 amino acids. CDR3 region: CASGWRGGRTDTQYF. CDR3 bases: TGTGCCAGCGGGTGGCGCGGGGGGCGGACAGATACGCAGTATTTT.

This clonotype was observed many times. CDR3 nucleotides: TGTGCCAGCAGCTCATTAGCGGGGGGGTCAGATACGCAGTATTTT. It encodes CASSSLAGGSDTQYF. The V gene is TRBV7-6, the J gene TRBJ2-3, with 11 bases identical to TRBD2. Germline CDR1 reads SGHVS; CDR2 reads FNYEAQ. The J segment lost 4 bases and the V segment lost 4 bases, leaving 4 bases of the junction unmatched. The CDR3 consists of 15 residues.

A note on this clonotype: Being one base from a much bigger clone, this may be a read error. The rearrangement uses TRBV7-3 and TRBJ1-2; perhaps TRBD1 as D (5 bases). CDR1 is SGHTA and CDR2 is FQGTGA in the germline V gene. This CDR3 is 13 amino acids long. The CDR3 is CVSSLARAYGYTF. DNA of the CDR3: TGTGTCAGCAGCTTAGCCAGGGCCTATGGCTACACCTTC. Filled out from reference TRBV7-3 and TRBJ1-2, the complete variable domain reads GAGVSQTPSNKVTEKGKYVELRCDPISGHTALYWYRQSLGQGPEFLIYFQGTGAADDSGLPNDRFFAVRPEGSVSTLKIQRTERGDSAVYLCVSSLARAYGYTFGSGTRLTVV.